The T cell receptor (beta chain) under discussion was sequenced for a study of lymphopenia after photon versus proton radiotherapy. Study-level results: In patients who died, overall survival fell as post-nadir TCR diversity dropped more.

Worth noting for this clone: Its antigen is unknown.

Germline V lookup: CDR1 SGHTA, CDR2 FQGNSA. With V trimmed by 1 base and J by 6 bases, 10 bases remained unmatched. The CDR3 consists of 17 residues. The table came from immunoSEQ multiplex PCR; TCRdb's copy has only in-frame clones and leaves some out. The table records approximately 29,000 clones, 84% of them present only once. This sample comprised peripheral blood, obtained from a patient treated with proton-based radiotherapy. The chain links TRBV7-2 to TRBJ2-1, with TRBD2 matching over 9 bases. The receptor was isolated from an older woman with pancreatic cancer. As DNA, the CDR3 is TGTGCCAGCAGCTTAGTTACGGGACTAGCTATTTCCAATGAGCAGTTCTTC. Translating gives CASSLVTGLAISNEQFF.